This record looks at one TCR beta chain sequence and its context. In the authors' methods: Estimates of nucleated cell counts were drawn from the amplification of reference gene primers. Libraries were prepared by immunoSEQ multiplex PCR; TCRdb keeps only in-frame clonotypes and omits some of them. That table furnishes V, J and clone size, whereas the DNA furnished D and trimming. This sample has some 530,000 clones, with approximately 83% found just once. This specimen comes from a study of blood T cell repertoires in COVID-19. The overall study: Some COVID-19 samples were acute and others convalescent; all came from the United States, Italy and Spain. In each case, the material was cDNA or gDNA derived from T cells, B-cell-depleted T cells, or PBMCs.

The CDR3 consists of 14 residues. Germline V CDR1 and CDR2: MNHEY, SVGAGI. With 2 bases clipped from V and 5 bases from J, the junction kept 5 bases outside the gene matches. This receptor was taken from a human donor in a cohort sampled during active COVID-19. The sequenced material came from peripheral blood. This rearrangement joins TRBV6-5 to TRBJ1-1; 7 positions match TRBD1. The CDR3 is CASSYAGGRTEAFF. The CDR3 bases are TGTGCCAGCAGTTACGCAGGGGGACGTACTGAAGCTTTCTTT.